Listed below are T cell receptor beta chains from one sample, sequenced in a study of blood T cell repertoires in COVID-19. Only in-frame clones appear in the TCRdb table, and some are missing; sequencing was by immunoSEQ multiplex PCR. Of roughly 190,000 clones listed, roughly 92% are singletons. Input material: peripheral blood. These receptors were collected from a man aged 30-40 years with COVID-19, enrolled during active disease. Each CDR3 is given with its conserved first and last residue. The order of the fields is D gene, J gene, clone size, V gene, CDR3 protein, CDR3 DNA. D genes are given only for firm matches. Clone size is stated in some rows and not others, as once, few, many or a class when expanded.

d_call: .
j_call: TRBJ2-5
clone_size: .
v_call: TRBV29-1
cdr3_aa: CSGQGGEETQYF
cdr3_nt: TGCAGCGGGCAGGGGGGAGAAGAGACCCAGTACTTC

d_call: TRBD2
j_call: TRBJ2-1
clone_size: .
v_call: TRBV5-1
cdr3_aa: CASSLEGLAGDEQFF
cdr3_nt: TGCGCCAGCAGCTTAGAGGGTCTGGCGGGAGATGAGCAGTTCTTC

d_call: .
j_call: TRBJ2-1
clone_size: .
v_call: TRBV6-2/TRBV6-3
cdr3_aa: CAGSTSTGRGSYNEQFF
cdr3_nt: TGTGCCGGCAGCACGAGCACTGGACGGGGATCCTACAATGAGCAGTTCTTC

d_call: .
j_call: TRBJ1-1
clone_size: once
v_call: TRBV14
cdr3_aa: CASSSFYQGAFF
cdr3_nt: TGTGCCAGCAGCTCCTTTTACCAGGGAGCTTTCTTT

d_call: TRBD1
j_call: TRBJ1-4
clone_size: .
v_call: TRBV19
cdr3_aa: CASSTKTGVEKLFF
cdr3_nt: TGTGCCAGTAGTACAAAGACAGGGGTTGAAAAACTGTTTTTT

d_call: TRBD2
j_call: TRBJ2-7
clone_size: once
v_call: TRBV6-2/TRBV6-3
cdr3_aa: CASSHGTSGGALYF
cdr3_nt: TGTGCCAGCAGCCACGGGACTAGCGGGGGGGCACTGTACTTC

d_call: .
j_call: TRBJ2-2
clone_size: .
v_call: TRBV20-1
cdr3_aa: CSASYGAGELFF
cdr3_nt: TGCAGTGCTAGTTACGGGGCCGGGGAGCTGTTTTTT

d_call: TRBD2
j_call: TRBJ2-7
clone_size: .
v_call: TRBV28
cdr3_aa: CASSPPGGFYEQYF
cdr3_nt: TGTGCCAGCAGCCCCCCGGGGGGTTTTTACGAGCAGTACTTC

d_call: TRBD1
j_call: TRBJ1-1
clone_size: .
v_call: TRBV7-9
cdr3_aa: CASSPGTGGTEAFF
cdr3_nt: TGTGCCAGCAGTCCCGGGACAGGGGGCACTGAAGCTTTCTTT

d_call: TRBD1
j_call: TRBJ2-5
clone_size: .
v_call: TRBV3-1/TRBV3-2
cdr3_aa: CASSPRTGLETQYF
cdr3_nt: TGTGCCAGCAGCCCCCGGACAGGGTTGGAGACCCAGTACTTC

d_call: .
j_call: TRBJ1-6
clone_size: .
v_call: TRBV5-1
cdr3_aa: CASSSRAGSYNSPLHF
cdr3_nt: TGCGCCAGCAGCTCCAGGGCCGGCTCCTATAATTCACCCCTCCACTTT